Listed below are T cell receptor beta chains from one sample, sequenced in a study of long-term antiretroviral therapy in people with HIV. The protocol was immunoSEQ multiplex PCR, while the TCRdb copy is restricted to in-frame clones and leaves out a portion. In the table there are 20,000 to 25,000 clones, over 70% of which are singletons. The source material was unsorted PBMCs, sampled 1.2 years after starting antiretroviral therapy. These TCRs come from a woman between 40 and 55 years old with HIV. CDR3s include the opening cysteine and the closing phenylalanine or tryptophan. The order of the fields is CDR3 protein, V gene, J gene, CDR3 length.

CDR3: CASSRREGGTDTQYF
V: TRBV5-4
J: TRBJ2-3
length: 15

CDR3: CASSYSGLAGTDTQYF
V: TRBV6-6
J: TRBJ2-3
length: 16

CDR3: CASSPGQPSYEQYF
V: TRBV7-9
J: TRBJ2-7
length: 14

CDR3: CASSLQRGNQPQHF
V: TRBV5-6
J: TRBJ1-5
length: 14

CDR3: CASSDSGSGNTIYF
V: TRBV7-9
J: TRBJ1-3
length: 14

CDR3: CASSPKGAGDTDTQYF
V: TRBV5-4
J: TRBJ2-3
length: 16

CDR3: CASSIVRDRGNIQYF
V: TRBV19
J: TRBJ2-4
length: 15

CDR3: CASSEDRPPLF
V: TRBV2
J: TRBJ2-1
length: 11

CDR3: CASSDWRFEDQPQHF
V: TRBV2
J: TRBJ1-5
length: 15

CDR3: CASSLAGLGQETQYF
V: TRBV7-9
J: TRBJ2-5
length: 15

CDR3: CASSPGQGRSGELFF
V: TRBV19
J: TRBJ2-2
length: 15

CDR3: CASSVGLAGAGNTGELFF
V: TRBV9
J: TRBJ2-2
length: 18

CDR3: CASSTWTSGKPEQYF
V: TRBV7-8
J: TRBJ2-7
length: 15

CDR3: CASSIEGNHNEQFF
V: TRBV19
J: TRBJ2-1
length: 14

CDR3: CSVEARGLNTEAFF
V: TRBV29-1
J: TRBJ1-1
length: 14

CDR3: CASSSGQGNQPQHF
V: TRBV7-9
J: TRBJ1-5
length: 14

CDR3: CASRDRGYEQYF
V: TRBV10-3
J: TRBJ2-7
length: 12

CDR3: CASSYSDRGLQETQYF
V: TRBV6-6
J: TRBJ2-5
length: 16

CDR3: CASSPGQGDTGELFF
V: TRBV18
J: TRBJ2-2
length: 15

CDR3: CASSPWVDEKLFF
V: TRBV27
J: TRBJ1-4
length: 13

CDR3: CASSTRNRGTGTQYF
V: TRBV21-1
J: TRBJ2-5
length: 15

CDR3: CASSKAVAYEQYF
V: TRBV19
J: TRBJ2-7
length: 13

CDR3: CASSVAGGLVETQYF
V: TRBV2
J: TRBJ2-5
length: 15

CDR3: CASSGPAASGKGADTQYF
V: TRBV19
J: TRBJ2-3
length: 18

CDR3: CASSITGLEGGYTF
V: TRBV5-1
J: TRBJ1-2
length: 14